A selection of T cell receptor beta chains follows, all from one sample in a study of shared clonotypes between healthy human individuals. Only in-frame clones appear in the TCRdb table, and some are missing; sequencing was by immunoSEQ multiplex PCR. The sample lists about 690,000 clones, about 90% seen once, with 34% in the top ten. Sequencing was carried out using memory CD8+ T cells from PBMCs. These receptors were obtained from a man aged 18 to 29 in good health. Some clones in this sample may be carry-over from other donors' samples. Both conserved end residues are part of each CDR3. A D gene is named only where the DNA matches it firmly. For some rows the clone size is stated as once, few or many, or as a class when expanded; others skip it.

d_call: TRBD1
j_call: TRBJ1-5
clone_size: NA
v_call: TRBV30
cdr3_nt: TGTGCCTGGGCACAGGGGGCGAGGGGTAGCAATCAGCCCCAGCATTTT
cdr3_aa: CAWAQGARGSNQPQHF

d_call: TRBD1
j_call: TRBJ1-2
clone_size: NA
v_call: TRBV7-8
cdr3_nt: TGTGCCAGCAGCCTTGACAGGGCCCCTAGCTATGGCTACACCTTC
cdr3_aa: CASSLDRAPSYGYTF

d_call: NA
j_call: TRBJ1-1
clone_size: NA
v_call: TRBV5-6
cdr3_nt: TGTGCCAGCAGCTTGGCAGGTTACACTGAAGCTTTCTTT
cdr3_aa: CASSLAGYTEAFF

d_call: NA
j_call: TRBJ2-5
clone_size: NA
v_call: TRBV7-2
cdr3_nt: TGTGCCAGCAGCGAAAACCCGGGACTCATGGGGGAGACCCAGTACTTC
cdr3_aa: CASSENPGLMGETQYF

d_call: TRBD2
j_call: TRBJ2-3
clone_size: NA
v_call: TRBV4-3
cdr3_nt: TGCGCCAGCAGCGCAACTAGCGGGAGGGCCCTGGGCACAGATACGCAGTATTTT
cdr3_aa: CASSATSGRALGTDTQYF

d_call: NA
j_call: TRBJ2-7
clone_size: NA
v_call: TRBV7-9
cdr3_nt: TGTGCCAGCAGCCCCTTTGCTACGGGGGAGCAGTACTTC
cdr3_aa: CASSPFATGEQYF

d_call: NA
j_call: TRBJ2-1
clone_size: NA
v_call: TRBV27
cdr3_nt: TGTGCCAGCAGTTTAAGGGCGATAGATGAGCAGTTCTTC
cdr3_aa: CASSLRAIDEQFF

d_call: NA
j_call: TRBJ2-1
clone_size: NA
v_call: TRBV6-5
cdr3_nt: TGTGCCAGCAGTTACGCGAGTGAGCAGTTCTTC
cdr3_aa: CASSYASEQFF

d_call: NA
j_call: TRBJ2-1
clone_size: once
v_call: TRBV4-3
cdr3_nt: TGCGCCAGCAGCCAAGGGGTCTACGGGAGCGACAATGAGCAGTTCTTC
cdr3_aa: CASSQGVYGSDNEQFF

d_call: NA
j_call: TRBJ1-3
clone_size: NA
v_call: TRBV28
cdr3_nt: TGTGCCAGCAGAGAGGGTGGTGGAAACACCATATATTTT
cdr3_aa: CASREGGGNTIYF

d_call: NA
j_call: TRBJ1-5
clone_size: NA
v_call: TRBV28
cdr3_nt: TGTGCCAGCAGCCGACCAATCAGCCTTTATAGCAATCAGCCCCAGCATTTT
cdr3_aa: CASSRPISLYSNQPQHF

d_call: NA
j_call: TRBJ1-5
clone_size: NA
v_call: TRBV27
cdr3_nt: TGTGCCAGCAGTTTATGGGGGGGGGATCAGCCCCAGCATTTT
cdr3_aa: CASSLWGGDQPQHF

d_call: NA
j_call: TRBJ1-2
clone_size: once
v_call: TRBV9
cdr3_nt: TGTGCCAGCAGCCCTGAGGCACAGGTGATGTATGGCTACACCTTC
cdr3_aa: CASSPEAQVMYGYTF

d_call: TRBD1
j_call: TRBJ2-7
clone_size: NA
v_call: TRBV7-6
cdr3_nt: TGTGCCAGCAGCCTCGGGACAGGGGGCTTGAACGAGCAGTACTTC
cdr3_aa: CASSLGTGGLNEQYF

d_call: TRBD2
j_call: TRBJ2-1
clone_size: NA
v_call: TRBV7-9
cdr3_nt: TGTGCCAGCAGCTCAGGGACTAGCGGTTACAATGAGCAGTTCTTC
cdr3_aa: CASSSGTSGYNEQFF

d_call: TRBD1
j_call: TRBJ1-2
clone_size: NA
v_call: TRBV7-8
cdr3_nt: TGTGCCAGCAGCTTATGGGGACAGGGTAACTATGGCTACACCTTC
cdr3_aa: CASSLWGQGNYGYTF

d_call: NA
j_call: TRBJ2-1
clone_size: NA
v_call: TRBV10-1
cdr3_nt: TGCGCCAGCAGTGCACGGGGGCACGTCAATGAGCAGTTCTTC
cdr3_aa: CASSARGHVNEQFF

d_call: TRBD2
j_call: TRBJ2-1
clone_size: NA
v_call: TRBV30
cdr3_nt: TGTGCCTGGAGGGACTCCTCTAGCGGAACCTACAATGAGCAGTTCTTC
cdr3_aa: CAWRDSSSGTYNEQFF

d_call: NA
j_call: TRBJ1-1
clone_size: NA
v_call: TRBV29-1
cdr3_nt: TGCAGCGTTGTGGCCACAAACACTGAAGCTTTCTTT
cdr3_aa: CSVVATNTEAFF

d_call: TRBD1
j_call: TRBJ1-2
clone_size: NA
v_call: TRBV14
cdr3_nt: TGTGCCAGCAGCCCTTACTTGGGACAGAGGGACTATGGCTACACCTTC
cdr3_aa: CASSPYLGQRDYGYTF

d_call: NA
j_call: TRBJ2-4
clone_size: NA
v_call: TRBV11-2
cdr3_nt: TGTGCCGGAGCTGGGGGGCAAAAAGCCAAAAACATTCAGTACTTC
cdr3_aa: CAGAGGQKAKNIQYF

d_call: NA
j_call: TRBJ1-2
clone_size: NA
v_call: TRBV21-1
cdr3_nt: TGTGCCAGCAGCAAGCGCTTTTGTCAGGGGCTTACTAACTATGGCTACACCTTC
cdr3_aa: CASSKRFCQGLTNYGYTF

d_call: NA
j_call: TRBJ2-1
clone_size: NA
v_call: TRBV29-1
cdr3_nt: TGCAGCGTTGAGCGGGCTTCGGGAAATGAGCAGTTCTTC
cdr3_aa: CSVERASGNEQFF

d_call: TRBD2
j_call: TRBJ2-2
clone_size: NA
v_call: TRBV5-4
cdr3_nt: TGTGCCAGCAGCTTGGGAGCGGGAGAGCTGTTTTTT
cdr3_aa: CASSLGAGELFF

d_call: NA
j_call: TRBJ1-4
clone_size: NA
v_call: TRBV28
cdr3_nt: TGTGCCAGTAGAATAGATGCAACTAATGAAAAACTGTTTTTT
cdr3_aa: CASRIDATNEKLFF

d_call: TRBD2
j_call: TRBJ2-7
clone_size: NA
v_call: TRBV2
cdr3_nt: TGTGCCAGCAGTGAAGCGCGACGGGCGGGAGCCGAGCAGTACTTC
cdr3_aa: CASSEARRAGAEQYF

d_call: NA
j_call: TRBJ2-7
clone_size: NA
v_call: TRBV29-1
cdr3_nt: TGCAGCGTTACAATCCATGGGCCCTACGAGCAGTACTTC
cdr3_aa: CSVTIHGPYEQYF

d_call: NA
j_call: TRBJ2-6
clone_size: NA
v_call: TRBV9
cdr3_nt: TGTGCCAGCAGCGTAGATAGAAGGGGGGAGTGGGACAGTCCCTCCTCTGGGGCCAACGTCCTGACTTTC
cdr3_aa: CASSVDRRGEWDSPSSGANVLTF

d_call: NA
j_call: TRBJ2-3
clone_size: NA
v_call: TRBV27
cdr3_nt: TGTGCCAGCAGTTTTCTTGGGGGGCCCCCAGATACGCAGTATTTT
cdr3_aa: CASSFLGGPPDTQYF

d_call: TRBD2
j_call: TRBJ2-7
clone_size: NA
v_call: TRBV9
cdr3_nt: TGTGCCAGCAGCCCCCACACAGGCTATAGGGACTACTACGAGCAGTACTTC
cdr3_aa: CASSPHTGYRDYYEQYF

d_call: TRBD2
j_call: TRBJ2-7
clone_size: NA
v_call: TRBV9
cdr3_nt: TGTGCCAGCAGCACTTCCGGGACTAGCGTCTACGAGCAGTACTTC
cdr3_aa: CASSTSGTSVYEQYF

d_call: NA
j_call: TRBJ2-7
clone_size: NA
v_call: TRBV9
cdr3_nt: TGTGCCAGCAGCGTAGGGAGCACCTACGAGCAGTACTTC
cdr3_aa: CASSVGSTYEQYF

d_call: NA
j_call: TRBJ2-4
clone_size: NA
v_call: TRBV7-9
cdr3_nt: TGTGCCAGCAGCCCAGGGGTCGGCGGGAGTACCATTCAGTACTTC
cdr3_aa: CASSPGVGGSTIQYF

d_call: TRBD1
j_call: TRBJ2-3
clone_size: NA
v_call: TRBV6-1
cdr3_nt: TGTGCCAGCAGTGACCTGGACAGGCCCACAGATACGCAGTATTTT
cdr3_aa: CASSDLDRPTDTQYF

d_call: TRBD2
j_call: TRBJ2-1
clone_size: NA
v_call: TRBV15
cdr3_nt: TGTGCCACCGCGGGACTAGCGGGTTACAATGAGCAGTTCTTC
cdr3_aa: CATAGLAGYNEQFF

d_call: TRBD1
j_call: TRBJ2-7
clone_size: NA
v_call: TRBV27
cdr3_nt: TGTGCCAGCAGCACACGAACAGGGGCCTACGAGCAGTACTTC
cdr3_aa: CASSTRTGAYEQYF

d_call: NA
j_call: TRBJ2-7
clone_size: NA
v_call: TRBV11-2
cdr3_nt: TGTGCCAGCAGCTTAGGCCATAGGAGCTCCTACGAGCAGTACTTC
cdr3_aa: CASSLGHRSSYEQYF

d_call: NA
j_call: TRBJ2-3
clone_size: NA
v_call: TRBV25-1
cdr3_nt: TGTGCCAGCAGTGAATATGGGGGCACACTAGAAGATACGCAGTATTTT
cdr3_aa: CASSEYGGTLEDTQYF

d_call: NA
j_call: TRBJ2-7
clone_size: NA
v_call: TRBV4-1
cdr3_nt: TGCGCCAGCAGCCAAGGGACTATCGACTACGAGCAGTACTTC
cdr3_aa: CASSQGTIDYEQYF

d_call: NA
j_call: TRBJ2-7
clone_size: NA
v_call: TRBV11-2
cdr3_nt: TGTGCCAGCAGCGAATCCCTCCGGGGCTTCTACGAGCAGTACTTC
cdr3_aa: CASSESLRGFYEQYF

d_call: NA
j_call: TRBJ2-5
clone_size: NA
v_call: TRBV7-9
cdr3_nt: TGTGCCAGCAGCTTCCAACAGGGTCCACAAGAGACCCAGTACTTC
cdr3_aa: CASSFQQGPQETQYF

d_call: NA
j_call: TRBJ2-1
clone_size: NA
v_call: TRBV5-6
cdr3_nt: TGTGCCAGCAGCTACCAGGGGGGCCCCCACAATGAGCAGTTCTTC
cdr3_aa: CASSYQGGPHNEQFF

d_call: NA
j_call: TRBJ1-1
clone_size: once
v_call: TRBV6-1
cdr3_nt: TGTGCCAGCAGTGAGGTTAGAAACGCGGGTACTGAAGCTTTCTTT
cdr3_aa: CASSEVRNAGTEAFF

d_call: TRBD2
j_call: TRBJ2-1
clone_size: NA
v_call: TRBV4-1
cdr3_nt: TGCGCCAGCAGCCAAGGGGCTAGCGGCTTGGGCAATGAGCAGTTCTTC
cdr3_aa: CASSQGASGLGNEQFF

d_call: TRBD2
j_call: TRBJ2-3
clone_size: NA
v_call: TRBV5-1
cdr3_nt: TGCGCCAGCAGCTTGAACCCTAGCGGGAGGATAAGCACAGATACGCAGTATTTT
cdr3_aa: CASSLNPSGRISTDTQYF

d_call: NA
j_call: TRBJ1-5
clone_size: NA
v_call: TRBV27
cdr3_nt: TGTGCCAGCAGTCCTAGGGACGGATCCAACTTGGTGAAGCCCCAGCATTTT
cdr3_aa: CASSPRDGSNLVKPQHF

d_call: TRBD2
j_call: TRBJ2-1
clone_size: NA
v_call: TRBV7-3
cdr3_nt: TGTGCCAGCAGCCGACTAGCGGGAGGGGGGGACAATGAGCAGTTCTTC
cdr3_aa: CASSRLAGGGDNEQFF

d_call: TRBD1
j_call: TRBJ1-2
clone_size: NA
v_call: TRBV28
cdr3_nt: TGTGCCAGCAGCCAGGGGGTCTACTATGGCTACACCTTC
cdr3_aa: CASSQGVYYGYTF

d_call: NA
j_call: TRBJ2-2
clone_size: NA
v_call: TRBV29-1
cdr3_nt: TGCAGCGTTGAGGAGGACACCGGGGAGCTGTTTTTT
cdr3_aa: CSVEEDTGELFF

d_call: TRBD1
j_call: TRBJ2-1
clone_size: NA
v_call: TRBV11-2
cdr3_nt: TGTGCCAGCAGCTACGGCAGGGGGAGCTACAATGAGCAGTTCTTC
cdr3_aa: CASSYGRGSYNEQFF

d_call: NA
j_call: TRBJ2-1
clone_size: NA
v_call: TRBV5-1
cdr3_nt: TGCGCCAGCAGCTTCGGTGTCAATGAGCAGTTCTTC
cdr3_aa: CASSFGVNEQFF